This TCR beta chain is drawn from a study of blood T cell repertoires in COVID-19. Study as a whole: Specimens from acute and convalescent COVID-19 originated in the United States, Italy and Spain.

This clone was found once. The J segment lost 0 bases and the V segment lost 0 bases, leaving 3 bases of the junction unmatched. CDR3 size: 17 residues. Germline CDR1 is LGHNT and CDR2 is FRNRAP. Those who participated ranged in age from about 18 to 89 years and resided in about two dozen US areas. Self-reported history from a screening survey and questionnaire set each donor's cohort. Using immunoSEQ multiplex PCR, the repertoire was profiled, and TCRdb retains in-frame clones only, with some absent. The sample has some 180,000 clones, roughly three quarters seen once. This sequence originates from a man between 60 and 70 years old who had been exposed to COVID-19. Sequenced input: PBMCs or T cells enriched from blood (not recorded which). The V call is TRBV12-5, the J call TRBJ2-3; TRBD2 aligns across 10 bases. The CDR3 nucleotides are TGTGCTAGTGGTTTGGTACTAGCGGGGACTAGCACAGATACGCAGTATTTT. It is translated as CASGLVLAGTSTDTQYF.